This T cell receptor (beta chain) emerged from a study of blood T cell repertoires in COVID-19. Whole-study context: Sample material is recorded as cDNA or gDNA derived from T cells, B-cell-depleted T cells, or PBMCs.

Per the authors' pipeline: Nucleated cell number was recorded as an estimate derived from reference gene primer amplification. Using immunoSEQ multiplex PCR, the repertoire was profiled, and TCRdb retains in-frame clones only, with some absent. V, J and clone size reflect that table, while D and trimming were determined from the DNA. The top ten clones hold under 6.5% of a sample with about 350,000 clones, about 90% of them seen once. The CDR3 spans 15 residues. The sequence came from a woman in her 50s with COVID-19, enrolled during active disease. The sequencing input was peripheral blood. The rearrangement links TRBV21-1 to TRBJ1-5; the D call of TRBD1 is as the table states it, not checked on the DNA. TRBV21-1 is a known pseudogene. The chain's CDR3 is CASDRFSGSNQPQHF. DNA for the CDR3: TGTGCCAGTGACAGGTTCTCTGGCAGCAATCAGCCCCAGCATTTT.